This entry is about one T cell receptor (beta chain). J lost 5 bases, V lost 3 bases, and 2 bases had no gene match. This CDR3 is built from 14 residues. In germline, CDR1 is SEHNR, CDR2 FQNEAQ (reference sequence). The PCR ran on 60 Vbeta and 13 Jbeta primers. The assay was immunoSEQ multiplex PCR, and TCRdb's table has in-frame clones only and misses some. This sample contains fewer than 85,000 clones. This entry comes from a study of cytomegalovirus exposure and HLA in healthy donors. This sequence originates from a middle-aged woman in good health and CMV-seropositive. The material sequenced was PBMCs. The V call is TRBV7-9, the J call TRBJ2-5, with 11 bases that match TRBD2. The CDR3 DNA sequence: TGTGCCAGCAGCTTGGGACTAGCGGCTGAGACCCAGTACTTC. This gives the protein CASSLGLAAETQYF.